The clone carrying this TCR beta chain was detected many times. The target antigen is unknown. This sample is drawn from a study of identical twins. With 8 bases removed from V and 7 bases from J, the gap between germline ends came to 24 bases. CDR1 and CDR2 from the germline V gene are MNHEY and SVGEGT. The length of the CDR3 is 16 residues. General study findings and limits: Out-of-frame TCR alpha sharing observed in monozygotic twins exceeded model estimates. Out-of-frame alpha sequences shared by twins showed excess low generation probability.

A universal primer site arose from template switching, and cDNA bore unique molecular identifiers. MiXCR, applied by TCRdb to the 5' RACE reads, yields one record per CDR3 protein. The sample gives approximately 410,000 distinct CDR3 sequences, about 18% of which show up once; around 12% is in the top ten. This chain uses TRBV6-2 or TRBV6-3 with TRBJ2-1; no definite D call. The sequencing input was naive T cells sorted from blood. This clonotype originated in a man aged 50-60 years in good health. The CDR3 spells CASRSSRAPGGNEQFF. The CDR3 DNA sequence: TGTGCCAGCCGTTCCAGTCGGGCCCCCGGCGGAAATGAGCAGTTCTTC.